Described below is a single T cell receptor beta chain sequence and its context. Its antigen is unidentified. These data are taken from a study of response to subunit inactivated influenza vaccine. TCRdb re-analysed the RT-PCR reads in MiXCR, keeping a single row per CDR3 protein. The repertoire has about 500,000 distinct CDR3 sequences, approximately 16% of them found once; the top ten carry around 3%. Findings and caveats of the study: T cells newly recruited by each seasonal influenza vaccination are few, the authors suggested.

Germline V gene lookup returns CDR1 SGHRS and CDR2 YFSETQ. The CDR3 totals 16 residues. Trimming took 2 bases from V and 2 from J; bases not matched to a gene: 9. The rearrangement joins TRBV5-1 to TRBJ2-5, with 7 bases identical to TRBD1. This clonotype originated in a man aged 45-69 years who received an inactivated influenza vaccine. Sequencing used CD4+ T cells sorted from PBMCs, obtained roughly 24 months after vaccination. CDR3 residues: CASSFQPLQGQETQYF. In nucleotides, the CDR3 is TGCGCCAGCAGCTTCCAGCCCCTACAGGGGCAAGAGACCCAGTACTTC.